This TCR beta chain was found in a study of long-term antiretroviral therapy in people with HIV. Study-level findings and limits: Narrower CDR3 length ranges marked HIV repertoires relative to controls. Sampling of blood ran from about 2003 to 2018, and older ART regimens were possibly in use. Diversity rose after ART but stayed below transplant donor controls.

Trimming removed 2 bases at V and 4 bases at J, with 14 bases between. The CDR3 totals 14 residues. The germline CDR1 and CDR2 sequences are GTSNPN and SVGIG (reference sequence). Concerning this clone: The antigen remains unidentified.

The assay, immunoSEQ v3.0, was run at survey level. TCRdb's copy holds only in-frame clones and misses some; the assay was immunoSEQ multiplex PCR. The table shows 30,000 to 40,000 clones, with over 75% occurring only once. This clonotype was sampled from a man between 18 and 29 years old with HIV. This sequence joins TRBV30 and TRBJ1-2; possibly TRBD1 for D (6 bases). The material sequenced was unsorted PBMCs, taken 1.5 years after starting antiretroviral therapy. Here the CDR3 DNA reads TGTGCCTGGAGTCCGAACAGGGCGCTCTATGGCTACACCTTC. Residues: CAWSPNRALYGYTF.